A single T cell receptor beta chain is shown here with its context. The antigen is undetermined. This sample is part of a study of T cells in Graves' hyperthyroidism and ophthalmopathy. V shed 2 bases and J shed 0 bases, with 10 bases lying between them. Germline values: CDR1 MDHEN, CDR2 SYDVKM. The CDR3 covers 15 residues. A patient was excluded if there was uncontrolled infection, other autoimmune disease, pregnancy or lactation. Amplification of TCR beta CDR3 regions used RNA as the template. In the first-round RT-PCR of the TCR CDR3, the HTBI primer set was used. TCRdb fed the multiplex PCR reads into MiXCR, producing one record per CDR3 protein. Altogether some 300,000 distinct CDR3 sequences are present, roughly 19% being singletons, with the ten largest covering roughly 40%. Notes on the study in general: Ophthalmopathy onset followed model prediction by a median about seven months. Ophthalmopathy was told apart from stable hyperthyroidism by a 13 V-J model. Most clonotypes that expanded in the thyroid above 0.001 also showed up in blood.

The sample was blood. The chain recombines TRBV28 with TRBJ1-1; maybe TRBD1 (5 bases). This sequence was found in a man in his forties or fifties with Graves' ophthalmopathy. The CDR3 coding sequence is TGTGCCAGCAGTTTAGGGGCGGGGGTGAACACTGAAGCTTTCTTT. Translating gives CASSLGAGVNTEAFF.